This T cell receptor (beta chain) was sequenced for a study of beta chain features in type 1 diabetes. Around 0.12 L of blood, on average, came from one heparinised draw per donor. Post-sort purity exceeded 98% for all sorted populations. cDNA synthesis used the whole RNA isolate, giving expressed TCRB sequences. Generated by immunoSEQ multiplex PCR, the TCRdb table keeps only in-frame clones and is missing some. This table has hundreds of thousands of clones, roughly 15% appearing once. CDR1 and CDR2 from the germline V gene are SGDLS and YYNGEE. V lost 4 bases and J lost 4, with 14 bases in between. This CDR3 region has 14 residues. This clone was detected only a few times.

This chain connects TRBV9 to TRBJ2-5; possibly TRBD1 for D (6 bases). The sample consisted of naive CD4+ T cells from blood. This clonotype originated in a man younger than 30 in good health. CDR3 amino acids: CASSPTGWAETQYF. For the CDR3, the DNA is TGTGCCAGCAGCCCCACAGGGTGGGCAGAGACCCAGTACTTC.